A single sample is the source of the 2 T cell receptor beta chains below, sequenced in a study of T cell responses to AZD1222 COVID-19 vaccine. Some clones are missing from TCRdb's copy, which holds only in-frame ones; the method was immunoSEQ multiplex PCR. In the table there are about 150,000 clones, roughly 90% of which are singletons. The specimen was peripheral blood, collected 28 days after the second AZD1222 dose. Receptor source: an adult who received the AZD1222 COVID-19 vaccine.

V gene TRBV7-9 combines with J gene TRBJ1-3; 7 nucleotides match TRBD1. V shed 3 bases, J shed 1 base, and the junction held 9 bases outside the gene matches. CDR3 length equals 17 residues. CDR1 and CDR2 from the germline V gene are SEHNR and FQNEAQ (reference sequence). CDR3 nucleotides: TGTGCCAGCAGCTTCGAACCCGGGACAGAATCTGGAAACACCATATATTTT. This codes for CASSFEPGTESGNTIYF.

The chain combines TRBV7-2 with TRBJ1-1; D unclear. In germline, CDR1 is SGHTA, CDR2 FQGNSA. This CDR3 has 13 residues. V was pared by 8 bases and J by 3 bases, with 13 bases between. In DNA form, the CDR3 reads TGTGCCAGCGGTACGAAGTCGGACACTGAAGCTTTCTTT. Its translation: CASGTKSDTEAFF.